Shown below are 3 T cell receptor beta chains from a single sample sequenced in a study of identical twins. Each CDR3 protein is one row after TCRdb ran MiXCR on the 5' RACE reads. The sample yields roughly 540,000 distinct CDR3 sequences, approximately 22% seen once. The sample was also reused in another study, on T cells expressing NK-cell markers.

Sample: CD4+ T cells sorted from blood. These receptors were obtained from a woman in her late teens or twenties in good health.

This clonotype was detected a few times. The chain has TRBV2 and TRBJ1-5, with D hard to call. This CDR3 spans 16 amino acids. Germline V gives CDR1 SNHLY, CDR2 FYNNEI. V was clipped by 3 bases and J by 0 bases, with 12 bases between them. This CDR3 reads CASSEQVTLSNQPQHF. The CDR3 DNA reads TGTGCCAGCAGTGAGCAGGTGACTCTTAGCAATCAGCCCCAGCATTTT.

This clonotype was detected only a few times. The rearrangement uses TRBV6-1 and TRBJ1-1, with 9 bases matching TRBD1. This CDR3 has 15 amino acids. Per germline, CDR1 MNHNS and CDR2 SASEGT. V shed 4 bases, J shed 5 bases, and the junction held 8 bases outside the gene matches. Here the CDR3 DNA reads TGTGCCAGCAGTGGACAGGGGGATTTTTGGACTGAAGCTTTCTTT. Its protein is CASSGQGDFWTEAFF.

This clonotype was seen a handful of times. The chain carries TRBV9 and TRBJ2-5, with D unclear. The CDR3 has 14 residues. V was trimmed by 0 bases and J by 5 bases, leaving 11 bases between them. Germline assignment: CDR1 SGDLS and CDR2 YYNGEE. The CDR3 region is CASSVEGLGETQYF. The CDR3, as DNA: TGTGCCAGCAGCGTAGAGGGTCTGGGGGAGACCCAGTACTTC.